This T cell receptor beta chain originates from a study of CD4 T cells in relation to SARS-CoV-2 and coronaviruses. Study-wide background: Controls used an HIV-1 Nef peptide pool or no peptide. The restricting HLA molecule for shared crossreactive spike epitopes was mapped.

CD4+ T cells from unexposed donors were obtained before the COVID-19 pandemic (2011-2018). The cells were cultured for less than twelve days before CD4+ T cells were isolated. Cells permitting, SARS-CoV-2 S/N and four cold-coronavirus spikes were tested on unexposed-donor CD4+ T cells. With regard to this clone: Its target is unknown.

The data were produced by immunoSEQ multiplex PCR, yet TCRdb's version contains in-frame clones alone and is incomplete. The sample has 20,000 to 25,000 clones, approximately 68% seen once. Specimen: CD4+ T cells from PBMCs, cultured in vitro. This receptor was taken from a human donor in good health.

The CDR3 protein is CASSQETAGGTPGTDTQYF. CDR3 nucleotides: TGCGCCAGCAGCCAAGAGACCGCGGGGGGTACCCCTGGCACAGATACGCAGTATTTT. J is TRBJ2-3 and V is TRBV4-3; 8 bases are shared with TRBD2. The CDR3 runs to 19 residues. V dropped 0 bases and J dropped 1; count of bases not matched to a gene: 12. CDR1 is LGHNA and CDR2 is YSLEER in the germline V gene.